This T cell receptor beta chain was sequenced during a study of response to subunit inactivated influenza vaccine. Study-wide results and caveats: A suggestion made by the authors is that each seasonal influenza vaccination recruits few new T cells.

In TCRdb, the RT-PCR reads were re-called with MiXCR into one record per CDR3 protein. This table has 430,000 or so distinct CDR3 sequences, roughly 9.8% appearing once. This clonotype was detected ten times or more. The antigen remains unidentified. V gave up 3 bases and J gave up 4 bases; unmatched junction bases: 5. Germline V CDR1 and CDR2: SGHRS, YFSETQ. This CDR3 has 17 amino acids. This clonotype was sampled from a man aged 50 or older who received an inactivated influenza vaccine. The sequenced sample was PBMCs from blood, obtained 40 to 50 days after vaccination. The chain recombines TRBV5-1 with TRBJ2-1; TRBD2 matches 15 bases. The CDR3 region has the DNA TGCGCCAGCAGCTCGCCGGGACTAGCGGGAGGATACAATGAGCAGTTCTTC. This translates into CASSSPGLAGGYNEQFF.